This T cell receptor beta chain was identified in a study of T-cell reconstitution after alpha-beta-depleted transplantation in children. Comments on this clonotype: Its target is unknown.

TCRbeta library preparation incorporated unique molecular identifiers. TCRdb analysed the PCR reads with MiXCR anew, one entry per CDR3 protein. Of 200,000 to 250,000 distinct CDR3 sequences in the sample, about 25% were seen once. General study findings and limits: Surviving recipient T cells and thymic progenitors accounted for the high day-60 TCRbeta diversity observed in some patients. Roughly two months post-transplant, alpha-beta T cells reportedly originated from several hundred graft clones that had expanded.

Germline-derived CDR1 and CDR2 are MDHEN and SYDVKM. V was cut by 3 bases and J by 0 bases, with 17 bases left in between. CDR3 size: 17 residues. The chain carries TRBV28 and TRBJ1-1, with a tentative D call TRBD1 (6 bases). The origin of this receptor is a girl aged 2 to 10 with Fanconi anemia, due to receive a stem cell transplant. Sequences were derived from PBMCs, sampled before TCRalphabeta/CD19-depleted stem cell transplant. The CDR3 nucleotides are TGTGCCAGCAGTTTCGTACAGGGCCCGCCCTTGAACACTGAAGCTTTCTTT. It specifies CASSFVQGPPLNTEAFF.